The sequence of this TCR beta chain was determined in a study of T cells in Graves' hyperthyroidism and ophthalmopathy. CDR3 length: 17 residues. Trimming removed 4 bases from V and 3 bases from J; junction bases left unmatched: 11. Per the germline V gene, CDR1 is SGHKS and CDR2 is YYEKEE (reference sequence). The CDR3 regions of TCR beta were amplified from RNA transcripts. The TCR CDR3 was amplified in a first-round RT-PCR using the HTBI primer set. TCRdb re-called the multiplex PCR reads through MiXCR, storing one row per CDR3 protein. The sample shows fewer than 450,000 distinct CDR3 sequences, around a sixth of them seen only once.

The sequencing sample was made of blood. The chain has TRBV5-5 and TRBJ2-3; 10 nucleotides match TRBD2. This TCR derives from a young man with Graves' ophthalmopathy. The CDR3 bases are TGTGCCAGCAGCCTCAGGGCTAGCGGGGGTAGTACAGATACGCAGTATTTT. Encoded protein: CASSLRASGGSTDTQYF.